The source of this T cell receptor beta chain is a study of cytomegalovirus exposure and HLA in healthy donors. This CDR3 spans 15 amino acids. Germline CDR1 is LNHNV and CDR2 is YYDKDF (reference sequence). Trimming cost V 6 bases and J 0 bases; bases outside gene matches: 6. Findings and caveats of the study: Reported results showed that the classifier diagnosed cytomegalovirus status with high specificity and sensitivity.

Comments on this clone: Antigen specificity is unknown.

PCR involved 60 Vbeta and 13 Jbeta primers. The protocol was immunoSEQ multiplex PCR, while the TCRdb copy is restricted to in-frame clones and leaves out a portion. The table has fewer than 200,000 clones, roughly 78% seen once; the top ten hold roughly 2%. The source is a man between 35 and 55 years old in good health and CMV-seronegative. The specimen was PBMCs. This sequence joins TRBV15 and TRBJ2-3; 7 nucleotides line up with TRBD2. The chain's CDR3 is CATSNYSGSTDTQYF. The CDR3 DNA follows: TGTGCCACCAGTAATTATAGCGGGAGCACAGATACGCAGTATTTT.